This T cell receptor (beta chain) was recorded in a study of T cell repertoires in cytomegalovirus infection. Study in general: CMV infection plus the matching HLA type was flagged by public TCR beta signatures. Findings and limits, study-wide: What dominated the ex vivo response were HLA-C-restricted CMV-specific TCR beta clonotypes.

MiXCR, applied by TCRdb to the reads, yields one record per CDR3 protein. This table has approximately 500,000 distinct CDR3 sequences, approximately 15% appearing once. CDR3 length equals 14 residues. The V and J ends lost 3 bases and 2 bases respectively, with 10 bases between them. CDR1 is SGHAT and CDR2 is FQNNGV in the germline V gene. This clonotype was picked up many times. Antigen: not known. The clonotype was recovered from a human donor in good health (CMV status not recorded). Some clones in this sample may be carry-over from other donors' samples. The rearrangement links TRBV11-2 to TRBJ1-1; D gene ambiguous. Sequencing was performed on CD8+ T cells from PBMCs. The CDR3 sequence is CASSFMSANTEAFF. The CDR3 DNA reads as TGTGCCAGCAGCTTTATGTCAGCCAACACTGAAGCTTTCTTT.